This T cell receptor (beta chain) was sequenced in a study of monozygotic twins with inflammatory bowel disease (dated by TCRdb to between 2017 and 2020). Regarding the research as a whole: The full study comprised approximately 28 monozygotic twin pairs: nine German pairs (four IBD-concordant, five IBD-discordant) and 19 IBD-discordant Danish pairs. The search for disease-associated traits relied mainly on comparing IBD patients with their genetically identical healthy co-twins within discordant pairs. Each individual had, on average, about 151 000 unique TCRalpha sequences and 181 000 unique TCRbeta sequences available for analysis.

Points the paper makes about the study in general: Background noise and inter-individual variability may have been introduced into the repertoires by the differing immunosuppressive treatments among patients. The results gave no support for a single strong signal or clonotype linked to IBD. Compared with healthy twins, IBD patients shared fewer clonotypes with other individuals, and the difference was most pronounced in patients with signs of disease activity. A decrease in TCRbeta repertoire diversity, as measured by inverse Simpson index, was observed in IBD patients compared with their healthy co-twins. No difference in repertoire similarity was observed between concordant and discordant twins, possibly owing to limited statistical power. The analysis was unable to tell different T cell subtypes apart.

Library creation used 5' RACE. Each TCR library was prepared from 3,000 to 4,500 ng of total RNA. For each sample, cDNA was synthesized in eight separate reactions using SMARTScribe reverse transcriptase. During cDNA synthesis, unique molecular identifiers containing a 6-nucleotide sample barcode were introduced by template switching. TCRalpha and TCRbeta cDNA was amplified in two nested PCRs of roughly 16 and 10 cycles, and bead purification was carried out after each PCR. Before amplification, the cDNA was treated with uracil DNA-glycosylase and purified using the QIAquick PCR purification kit. The second PCR added Illumina TruSeq-compatible adapters along with sample-specific barcodes. Library quality and concentration were checked on TapeStation and Qubit, and libraries were pooled at 5 to 6.5 ng each. The pooled libraries were sequenced with 2 x 100 bp reads and custom sequencing primers on an Illumina HiSeq2500 single-index Rapid Run. From the authors' description of their analysis: PCR and sequencing errors were corrected by UMI-based consensus assembly using MiGEC version 1.2.6. MiXCR version 2.1.1 was used to carry out V(D)J alignment, clonotype assembly and CDR3 extraction. Normalisation of gene usage, clonotype sharing and MAIT/NKT TCR abundance was achieved by analysing the top 1000, 10 000 and 20 000 clonotypes per sample. Diversity was computed as the inverse Simpson index with the vegan R package after downsampling to 27 000 UMIs. Paired Mann-Whitney U tests were applied to discordant twin pairs, with Benjamini-Hochberg correction for multiple testing. Following reprocessing of the reads by TCRdb, the data hold one row per CDR3 protein sequence and no DNA is available. In this record, the V and J calls reflect TCRdb's handling and not the investigators' own analysis. This sample's table lists approximately 100,000 distinct CDR3 sequences. 9.5% to 15% of the sample rests with the top ten.

As regards this clonotype: Its cognate antigen has yet to be identified.

CDR1 and CDR2, looked up from the germline V gene, are SGHAT and FQNNGV. Its CDR3 holds 15 amino acids, cysteine through phenylalanine. The DNA is not on file. An approximately 2.5 ml peripheral blood sample was drawn into PAXgene tubes per donor and stored at -80°C. Total RNA was isolated from whole blood with the PAXgene blood miRNA kit on an automated QIAcube, without T cell sorting. Peripheral blood from monozygotic twin pairs who were concordant or discordant for inflammatory bowel disease underwent deep TCRalpha and TCRbeta repertoire profiling using unique molecular barcoding. Smoking habits were recorded for all twin pairs, with individuals classified as current, former or never smokers.

The sequence was obtained from a human donor with ulcerative colitis or Crohn's disease, or a healthy co-twin of an affected twin (not recorded which). The V gene is TRBV11-2 and the J gene is TRBJ2-7. Sequencing was done on a sample of blood. The CDR3 reads as follows: CASSLATGIVVEQYF.